The subject of this entry is one T cell receptor beta chain. Its antigen target is currently unknown. No base qualities exist here, and no much larger clone lies one base off it. From cysteine to phenylalanine, the CDR3 is 15 amino acids long. Only the CDR3 part of the read is kept: 45 bases, read in frame from the first base. The germline V gene provides CDR1 LGHNA and CDR2 YNFKEQ. The junction carries 6 bases between V and J, which are trimmed by 0 bases and 0 bases respectively. At one collaborating source in Seattle, patients were enrolled during active infection and were followed longitudinally through the course of disease. Collaborating institutions collected whole blood in K2EDTA tubes following their own protocols. Collaborator samples were shipped for TCRbeta analysis as frozen whole blood, isolated PBMCs, or DNA extracted from either sample type. This sample is part of a study of blood T cell repertoires in COVID-19 (dated by TCRdb to 2020 to 2021). General notes on the study: Samples covering the acute and convalescent phases of COVID-19 were provided by collaborators in the United States, Italy and Spain. The material from the prospective study consisted of cDNA or gDNA derived from T cells, B-cell-depleted T cells, or PBMCs. Subjects who had been exposed to COVID-19, were actively infected with it, or had recovered from it provided the deeply sampled blood TCRbeta repertoires that made up the dataset. A freely available public database, intended as a resource for researchers studying the immune response to SARS-CoV-2, is where the repertoires were released. The samples were drawn from two sources: the first 160 participants of the ongoing ImmuneRACE study, and about 1,300 subjects contributed by 6 global collaborators. Nearly every sample came with metadata listing a de-identified subject ID, COVID-19 status, age in years and sex. Where available, HLA class I and class II types were taken from metadata supplied by the sample provider and were not determined by assay-based typing.

The paper as a whole reports these results and caveats: How much clinical and demographic metadata was included differed by source and by participant, and the metadata was provided uncurated.

TCRbeta CDR3 regions were amplified from genomic DNA using the immunoSEQ Assay, a bias-controlled multiplex PCR. The authors' analysis ran thus. The number of nucleated cells in each sample was estimated by amplification of reference gene primers within the assay. To quantify the absolute abundance of each unique TCRbeta CDR3 rearrangement, sequence reads were collapsed and filtered. For each sample, productive Simpson clonality was calculated by taking the square root of Simpson's diversity index across productive rearrangements. In TCRdb, the immuneACCESS table is reduced to in-frame sequences with V and J assigned. These tables do not hold every clone; where another copy was compared, an unresolved V gene accounts for under half, and the others remain unexplained. The V and J calls and clone size were taken over from that table, and D and trimming were inferred from the DNA. The table for this sample lists 150,000 to 200,000 clones; 81% of them were counted only once. The ten most abundant clones make up 9.5% to 15% of the sample.

This chain is built from TRBV4-2 and TRBJ1-5, with TRBD1 as a weak D call on 6 bases. Sequenced sample: peripheral blood. This TCR was recovered from a woman older than 75 with COVID-19, enrolled during active disease. The sequenced DNA is TGTGCCAGCAGCCAAGAGGGGGCTAGCAATCAGCCCCAGCATTTT. The translation is CASSQEGASNQPQHF.